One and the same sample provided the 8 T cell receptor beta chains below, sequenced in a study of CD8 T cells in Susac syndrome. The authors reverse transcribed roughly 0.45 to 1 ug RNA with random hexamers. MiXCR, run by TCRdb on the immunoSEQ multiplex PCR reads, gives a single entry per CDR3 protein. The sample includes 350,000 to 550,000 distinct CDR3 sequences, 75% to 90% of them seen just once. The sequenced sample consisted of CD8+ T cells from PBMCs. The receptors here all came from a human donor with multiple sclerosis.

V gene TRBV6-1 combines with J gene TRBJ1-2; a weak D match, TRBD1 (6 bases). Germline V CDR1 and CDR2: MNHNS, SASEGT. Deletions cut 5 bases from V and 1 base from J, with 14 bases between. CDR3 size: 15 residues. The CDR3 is CASSHHGQINYGYTF. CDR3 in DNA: TGTGCCAGCAGTCATCATGGACAGATTAACTATGGCTACACCTTC.

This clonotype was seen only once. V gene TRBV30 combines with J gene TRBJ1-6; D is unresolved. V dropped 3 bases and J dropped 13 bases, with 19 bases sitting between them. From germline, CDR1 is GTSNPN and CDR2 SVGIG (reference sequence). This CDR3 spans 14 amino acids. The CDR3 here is CAWSHGIRNTPLHF. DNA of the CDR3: TGTGCCTGGAGCCACGGGATTCGAAATACCCCCCTCCACTTT.

The CDR3 sequence is CASSLDPFDSYEQYF. The CDR3 nucleotides are TGTGCCAGCAGCTTAGACCCATTCGACAGCTACGAGCAGTACTTC. The chain has TRBV11-2 and TRBJ2-7; perhaps TRBD1 as D (5 bases). The V and J ends lost 0 bases and 3 bases respectively, with 12 bases between them. There are 15 residues in the CDR3. Looked up from germline, CDR1 is SGHAT and CDR2 is FQNNGV.

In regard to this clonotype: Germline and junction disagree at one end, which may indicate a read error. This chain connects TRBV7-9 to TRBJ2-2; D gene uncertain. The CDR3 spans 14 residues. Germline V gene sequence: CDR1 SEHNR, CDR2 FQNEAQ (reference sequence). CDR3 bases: TGTGCCAGCACCTTAGAGTGGTGGACCGGGGAGCTGTTTTTT. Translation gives CASTLEWWTGELFF.

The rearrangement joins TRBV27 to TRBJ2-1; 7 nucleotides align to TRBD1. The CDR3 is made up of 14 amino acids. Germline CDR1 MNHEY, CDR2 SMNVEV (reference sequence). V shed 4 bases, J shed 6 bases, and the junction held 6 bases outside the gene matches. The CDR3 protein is CASSWTGRLNEQFF. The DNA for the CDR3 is TGTGCCAGCAGTTGGACAGGACGCCTCAATGAGCAGTTCTTC.

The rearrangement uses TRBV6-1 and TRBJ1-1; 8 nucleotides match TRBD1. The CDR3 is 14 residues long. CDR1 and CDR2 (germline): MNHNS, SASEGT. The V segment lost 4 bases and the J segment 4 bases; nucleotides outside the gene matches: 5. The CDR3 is CASSATGESTEAFF. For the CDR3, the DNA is TGTGCCAGCAGTGCGACAGGGGAGAGCACTGAAGCTTTCTTT.

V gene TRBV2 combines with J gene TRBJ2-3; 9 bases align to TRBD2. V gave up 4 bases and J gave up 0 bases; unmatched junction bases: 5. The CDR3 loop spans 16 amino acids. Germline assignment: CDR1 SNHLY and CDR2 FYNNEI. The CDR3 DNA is TGTGCCAGCAGTGGGGTAGCGGGGGATAGCACAGATACGCAGTATTTT. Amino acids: CASSGVAGDSTDTQYF.

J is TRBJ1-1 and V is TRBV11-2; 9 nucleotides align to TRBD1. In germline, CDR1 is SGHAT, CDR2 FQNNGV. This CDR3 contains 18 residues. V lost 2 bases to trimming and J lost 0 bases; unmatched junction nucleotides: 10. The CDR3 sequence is CASSLPEGTGRMNTEAFF. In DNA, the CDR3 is TGTGCCAGCAGCTTACCAGAAGGGACAGGGCGAATGAACACTGAAGCTTTCTTT. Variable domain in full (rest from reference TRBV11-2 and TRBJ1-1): EAGVAQSPRYKIIEKRQSVAFWCNPISGHATLYWYQQILGQGPKLLIQFQNNGVVDDSQLPKDRFSAERLKGVDSTLKIQPAKLEDSAVYLCASSLPEGTGRMNTEAFFGQGTRLTVV.